One and the same sample provided the 13 T cell receptor beta chains below, sequenced in a study of blood T cell repertoires in COVID-19. The repertoire was sequenced with immunoSEQ multiplex PCR; TCRdb's copy has only in-frame clones and lacks some. The sample lists 200,000 to 250,000 clones; around 91% were seen once. Material for sequencing was peripheral blood. Receptors were obtained from a woman aged 35 to 49 with acute or convalescent COVID-19.

This chain connects TRBV11-2 to TRBJ1-1, with a weak D call TRBD1 (5 bases). The V end lost 5 bases, the J end lost 2 bases, and 9 bases lay between the germline ends. This CDR3 contains 13 residues. The V gene's germline CDR1 is SGHAT and CDR2 FQNNGV. CDR3 nucleotide sequence: TGTGCCAGCAGCCCCCAGGGCAACACTGAAGCTTTCTTT. Its protein product is CASSPQGNTEAFF.

This chain uses TRBV3-1 (or the pseudogene TRBV3-2) with TRBJ2-3, with D possibly being TRBD1 (6 bases). The CDR3 extends over 13 amino acids. The germline CDR1 and CDR2 sequences are LGHDT and YNNKEL (reference sequence). V lost 6 bases to trimming and J lost 1 base, with 8 bases between them. CDR3 nucleotide sequence: TGTGCCAGCAGATACAGGGGCACAGATACGCAGTATTTT. Its protein product is CASRYRGTDTQYF.

The chain is built from TRBV18 and TRBJ1-2; no firm D call. Per germline, CDR1 KGHSH and CDR2 LQKENI. The V end lost 1 base, the J end lost 6 bases, and 6 bases lay between the germline ends. The CDR3 is 12 amino acids. Here the CDR3 reads CASSPLTDGYTF. The CDR3 DNA reads as TGTGCCAGCTCACCACTCACAGATGGCTACACCTTC.

This chain joins TRBV7-9 and TRBJ2-2; TRBD1 matches at 7 bases. The length of the CDR3 is 16 residues. Germline V lookup: CDR1 SEHNR, CDR2 FQNEAQ (reference sequence). After removal of 7 bases from V and 5 bases from J, the junction contained 13 bases not matched to a gene. This CDR3 reads CASTPRAGGRTGELFF. DNA of the CDR3: TGTGCCAGCACCCCACGGGCAGGGGGAAGGACCGGGGAGCTGTTTTTT.

DNA for the CDR3: TGTGCCAGCAGTTTGTCGTACAGGGGGAGCACAGATACGCAGTATTTT. Translating it yields CASSLSYRGSTDTQYF. This chain joins TRBV28 and TRBJ2-3; TRBD1 matches 8 bases. Germline CDR1 MDHEN, CDR2 SYDVKM. The CDR3 covers 16 residues. V lost 3 bases, J lost 0 bases, and 5 bases stayed unmatched.

The V gene is TRBV5-1, the J gene TRBJ2-7; weak D call: TRBD2 (5 bases). Trimming left V 2 bases short and J 6 bases short, with 12 bases between. Germline-derived CDR1 and CDR2 are SGHRS and YFSETQ. There are 13 residues in the CDR3. CDR3 bases: TGCGCCAGCAGCTTTCGGGGTAACGGCGAGCAGTACGTC. Encoded protein: CASSFRGNGEQYV.

The chain recombines TRBV18 with TRBJ1-1; D might be TRBD1 (6 bases). V was cut by 3 bases and J by 7 bases, with 9 bases left in between. CDR3 size: 12 residues. Germline V gene lookup returns CDR1 KGHSH and CDR2 LQKENI. CDR3 DNA sequence: TGTGCCAGCTCACCGACAGGTTTTGAAGCTTTCTTT. Translation: CASSPTGFEAFF.

The V and J genes are TRBV5-5 and TRBJ1-4, with D possibly TRBD1 on 5 matching bases. Germline V gene lookup returns CDR1 SGHKS and CDR2 YYEKEE (reference sequence). V was cut by 0 bases and J by 2 bases, with 11 bases left in between. This CDR3 spans 16 amino acids. Written as DNA, the CDR3 is TGTGCCAGCAGCTTGGTGGTGGGGCAGACTAATGAAAAACTGTTTTTT. This translates into CASSLVVGQTNEKLFF.

The chain combines TRBV24-1 with TRBJ1-5; 10 nucleotides line up with TRBD1. CDR3 size: 16 residues. Germline V CDR1 and CDR2: KGHDR, SFDVKD. V lost 4 bases and J lost 1; bases outside the gene matches: 3. The CDR3 DNA reads as TGTGCCACCAGTGACCGGGGACAGGGGAGCAATCAGCCCCAGCATTTT. Residues: CATSDRGQGSNQPQHF.

The V call is TRBV6-7, the J call TRBJ1-1, with a tentative D call TRBD1 (6 bases). TRBV6-7 is an ORF, with its function uncertain. Trimming pared 4 bases from V and 0 bases from J, leaving 9 bases between. This CDR3 spans 14 amino acids. CDR3 amino acids: CASSSPGVNTEAFF. CDR3 DNA: TGTGCCAGCAGTTCCCCAGGGGTGAACACTGAAGCTTTCTTT.

Regarding this clone: This same CDR3 is encoded by further DNA sequences in the sample. CDR3 residues: CASSLVGRSTDTQYF. The CDR3 DNA is TGCGCCAGCAGCTTGGTTGGCCGTAGCACAGATACGCAGTATTTT. The genes are TRBV5-1 and TRBJ2-3; no definite D call. Per the germline V gene, CDR1 is SGHRS and CDR2 is YFSETQ. The CDR3 is 15 residues long. V lost 0 bases to trimming and J lost 0 bases, with 8 bases between them.

The CDR3 protein is CASSQVIRDTTNEKLFF. CDR3 DNA sequence: TGCGCCAGCAGCCAAGTCATCCGAGATACAACTAATGAAAAACTGTTTTTT. J is TRBJ1-4 and V is TRBV4-1; D remains unclear. CDR1 and CDR2 (germline): MGHRA, YSYEKL. This CDR3 has 17 residues. Trimming took off 1 base at V and 0 bases at J, with 12 bases between the two ends.

The chain uses TRBV5-1 and TRBJ2-7, with D tentatively TRBD2 (6 bases). Germline V CDR1 and CDR2: SGHRS, YFSETQ. The CDR3 contains 15 residues. V dropped 0 bases and J dropped 2 bases, with 12 bases sitting between them. The CDR3 reads CASSLDGTDPYEQYV. CDR3 coding DNA: TGCGCCAGCAGCTTGGACGGGACTGATCCCTACGAGCAGTACGTC.